This TCR beta chain was captured by sequencing in a study of beta chain features in type 1 diabetes. V lost 8 bases and J lost 4, with 17 bases in between. The CDR3 consists of 13 residues. Germline V lookup: CDR1 SQVTM, CDR2 ANQGSEA. cDNA synthesis used the whole RNA isolate, giving expressed TCRB sequences. Deep immunoSEQ sequencing covered naive, central memory and regulatory T cell samples. Sequencing used immunoSEQ multiplex PCR; TCRdb keeps in-frame clones, though not all of them. The sample comprises some 250,000 clones, roughly 11% of which are singletons, and over 0.015% rests with the top ten. In regard to this clone: The antigen is unknown.

CD45RO/CCR7/CD25/CD127/CD95/CD27 sorting isolated CD4+ naive, central memory, regulatory and stem cell-like memory cells. Findings and limits, study-wide: Type 1 diabetes patients had TCRB CDR3s that were shorter (moderately but significantly so) in all four CD4+ subsets.

The chain couples TRBV29-1 to TRBJ1-1; D is unresolved. The sequence came from a young man with type 1 diabetes. The sample was naive CD4+ T cells from blood. The CDR3 bases are TGCAGCTTTTCCGGAGGGCGGGGCACTGAAGCTTTCTTT. Its translation: CSFSGGRGTEAFF.